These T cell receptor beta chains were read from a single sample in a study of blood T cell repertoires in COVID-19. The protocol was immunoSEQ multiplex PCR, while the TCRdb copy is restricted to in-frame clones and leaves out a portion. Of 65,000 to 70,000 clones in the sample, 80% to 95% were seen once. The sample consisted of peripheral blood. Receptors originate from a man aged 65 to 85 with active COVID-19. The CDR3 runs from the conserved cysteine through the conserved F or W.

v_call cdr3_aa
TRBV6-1 CASSERVAGAGDTQYF
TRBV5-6 CASSFGRGVLYEQFF
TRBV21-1 CASSKDRTSGTLMTDTQYF
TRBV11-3 CASSGTGPETQYF
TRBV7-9 CASSRGYFGDTGNTIYF
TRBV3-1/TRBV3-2 CASSRSANYGYTF
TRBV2 CASSELPGTGGFEQYF
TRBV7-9 CASSLTGISPNYEQYF
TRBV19 CASTVAGTVQPIYGYTF
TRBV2 CASKDRATEAFF
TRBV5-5 CASSLGVNTEAFF
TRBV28 CASSTAGGGTDTQYF
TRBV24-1 CATSDPAVGPETQYF
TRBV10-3 CAISAVGAYNEQFF
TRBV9 CASSVNPDYSYEQYF
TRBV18 CASSPPGQGSSGANVLTF
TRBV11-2 CASSPTPRLAGGTDTQYF
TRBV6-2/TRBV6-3 CASSRRGLYGYTF
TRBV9 CASSAHSSGGAARTDTQYF
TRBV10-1 CASRRQGGELFF
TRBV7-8 CASSLRGGNQPQHF
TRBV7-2 CASSRASGVGETQYF
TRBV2 CASNRAGNQETQYF
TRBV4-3 CASSPEVTATDTQYF
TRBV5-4 CASSPFRGTTNNEQFF
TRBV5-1 CASSFGDTQYF
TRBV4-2 CASSQELYANYGYTF
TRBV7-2 CASSFSGTSGGRETQYF
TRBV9 CASSPRREERGGPTGELFF
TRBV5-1 CASRQTTGVNNSPLHF
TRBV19 CASSMLAGGQETQYF
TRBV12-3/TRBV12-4 CASSRSTGELFF
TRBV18 CASSPGGGGETEAFF
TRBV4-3 CASSQAAGGQETQYF
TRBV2 CASSEWQASSGNTIYF
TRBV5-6 CASTSDTSGNTIYF
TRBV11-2 CASSSGEVSTQYF
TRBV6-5 CASSYDPLDSSGTQYF
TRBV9 CASSVSWLAGNTIYF
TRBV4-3 CASSQYSGGVLSTDTQYF
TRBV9 CASSTEDSGFYEQYF
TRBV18 CASSQEGTSGAYEQYF
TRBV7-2 CASSLELLSYEQYF